This TCR beta chain came from a study of early T cells in non-severe SARS-CoV-2 infection listed by TCRdb under 2021. General notes on the study: Bulk RNA from unsorted whole blood was used for TCR sequencing, so alpha and beta chains could not be paired.

From the germline V gene (reference sequence), CDR1 is SEHNR and CDR2 is FQNEAQ. Deletion took 4 bases off V and 5 bases off J, with a span of 15 bases between the germline ends. The CDR3 starts with the cysteine, ends with the phenylalanine, and has 14 residues. Only the CDR3 DNA stays, 42 bases, in frame from base 1. Library preparation was by 5' RACE. The instrument was a NextSeq 500. In the TCR library protocol, unique molecular identifiers were attached to individual cDNA molecules to correct for PCR bias and sequencing error. Sequencing covered both TCR alpha and beta chains, and within each sample the abundances of alpha and beta sequences were tightly co-correlated. Processing in the source paper ran as follows. Decombinator V4 was used to perform V gene, J gene and CDR3 annotation of TCR sequences. Expanded TCRs were defined as changing significantly between any two time points under a Poisson model with p below 0.0001. Abundances of TCRs were expressed as counts per million after normalisation to the total number of TCRs sequenced in each sample. MAIT TCRs were defined by TRAV1-2 paired with TRAJ12, TRAJ20 or TRAJ33, and iNKT TCRs by TRAV10 paired with TRAJ18. VDJdb, accessed 1 November 2021, was searched for CMV, EBV and SARS-CoV-2 annotated TCRs, with TCRs annotated for multiple antigens excluded. TCRdb itself trimmed the public reads at Q25 with fastp, ran MiXCR and retained productive beta chains. Rows with a matching CDR3 protein are joined into one entry that keeps the most common DNA and genes. V and J calls and clone size were set by TCRdb, not the authors. The sample has 20,000 or so distinct CDR3 sequences on record, about 4.3% of them singletons. The ten largest clones capture 5.3% of the sample.

This was a case-control study nested in a cohort of healthcare workers in London, UK, who had nasopharyngeal swab PCR tests and blood samples taken every week. Healthcare workers were recruited between 23 and 31 March 2020, during the week of the UK lockdown, and were followed weekly for up to roughly 15 weeks. Of note for this clonotype: What this receptor recognizes is not known. No much larger clone is present one base from it, and per-base qualities are unavailable.

Overall study results and their limits: VDJdb matching was skewed toward anti-spike CD8 responses and likely underestimated virus-specific expansions, missing private and CD4 specificities.

The chain was built from TRBV7-9 and TRBJ2-7, with the D gene not confidently named. This sequence originates from an adult who was a healthcare worker with PCR-confirmed SARS-CoV-2 infection or an uninfected control (not recorded which). Input material: whole blood. The sequenced DNA is TGTGCCAGCAGCTATTTCAACACCTTGCACGAGCAGTACTTC. It encodes CASSYFNTLHEQYF.